The 18 T cell receptor beta chains below come from one sample, sequenced in a study of cytomegalovirus exposure and HLA in healthy donors. 60 Vbeta and 13 Jbeta primers were used in PCR. Here immunoSEQ multiplex PCR was the method, and the copy in TCRdb shows in-frame clones only, minus some. The sample holds more than 95,000 clones, roughly 68% seen once. The material sequenced was PBMCs. The receptor source for this set is a woman in her forties or fifties in good health and CMV-seropositive.

The genes are TRBV27 and TRBJ2-1; a weak D match, TRBD1 (5 bases). Trimming stripped 1 base from V and 8 bases from J, with 9 bases between. The CDR3 spans 13 residues. From germline, CDR1 is MNHEY and CDR2 SMNVEV (reference sequence). CDR3 in amino acids: CASSLLGADEQFF. CDR3 coding DNA: TGTGCCAGCAGTTTATTAGGGGCCGATGAGCAGTTCTTC.

The J gene is TRBJ1-2, the V gene TRBV9; no definite D call. CDR1 is SGDLS and CDR2 is YYNGEE in the germline V gene. V gave up 1 base and J gave up 6 bases, with 10 bases separating them. CDR3 length equals 13 residues. This CDR3 is CASSVRTLDGYTF. The CDR3 coding sequence is TGTGCCAGCAGCGTAAGAACTCTGGATGGCTACACCTTC.

This clone was detected a few times. V usage is TRBV6-1 and J usage is TRBJ1-1, with unresolved D. The CDR3 covers 13 residues. Trimming removed 4 bases at V and 2 bases at J, with 8 bases between. CDR1 and CDR2 from the germline V gene are MNHNS and SASEGT. The CDR3 sequence: CASSVSVNTEAFF. For the CDR3, the DNA is TGTGCCAGCAGTGTGTCAGTAAACACTGAAGCTTTCTTT.

This clone has only one observation. This chain joins TRBV4-3 and TRBJ1-4; TRBD1 matches 9 bases. With V trimmed by 4 bases and J by 8 bases, 8 bases remained unmatched. The CDR3 loop spans 15 amino acids. CDR1 is LGHNA, CDR2 YSLEER, per germline. The CDR3, as DNA: TGCGCCAGCAGCCTCACCGGGACAGGGTCCGAAAAACTGTTTTTT. It yields the protein CASSLTGTGSEKLFF.

The rearrangement links TRBV19 to TRBJ1-2; D remains ambiguous. Germline assignment: CDR1 LNHDA and CDR2 SQIVND (reference sequence). The CDR3 consists of 13 residues. The V and J ends lost 6 bases and 0 bases respectively, with 8 bases between them. The CDR3 region has the DNA TGTGCCAGTAGCGAGGTAGCTAACTATGGCTACACCTTC. Residues: CASSEVANYGYTF.

The chain employs TRBV5-1 and TRBJ1-2; TRBD1 aligns across 9 bases. V shed 6 bases, J shed 4 bases, and the junction held 19 bases outside the gene matches. The CDR3 spans 18 residues. CDR1 SGHRS and CDR2 YFSETQ come from the germline V gene. CDR3 loop: CASKGGLTGGPLGYGYTF. The CDR3 DNA reads as TGCGCCAGCAAGGGCGGCCTGACAGGGGGTCCCCTAGGCTATGGCTACACCTTC.

J is TRBJ1-1 and V is TRBV19; D perhaps matches TRBD1 (6 bases). This CDR3 comprises 11 residues. Trimming left V 11 bases short and J 3 bases short, with 10 bases between. Germline V lookup: CDR1 LNHDA, CDR2 SQIVND (reference sequence). CDR3 amino acids: CAAQGYTEAFF. In DNA form, the CDR3 reads TGTGCCGCCCAGGGGTACACTGAAGCTTTCTTT. The whole variable domain, remainder taken from reference TRBV19 and TRBJ1-1, is DGGITQSPKYLFRKEGQNVTLSCEQNLNHDAMYWYRQDPGQGLRLIYYSQIVNDFQKGDIAEGYSVSREKKESFPLTVTSAQKNPTAFYLCAAQGYTEAFFGQGTRLTVV.

V is TRBV29-1 and J is TRBJ1-2, with a tentative D call TRBD1 (5 bases). Per germline, CDR1 SQVTM and CDR2 ANQGSEA. This CDR3 region has 13 residues. Trimming took 6 bases from V and 2 from J, leaving 13 bases between them. The CDR3 loop is CSVPGLSNYGYTF. In nucleotides, the CDR3 is TGCAGCGTCCCGGGACTGTCGAACTATGGCTACACCTTC.

The chain joins TRBV6-5 to TRBJ1-5; 10 bases align to TRBD1. This CDR3 has 15 residues. The germline V gene encodes CDR1 MNHEY and CDR2 SVGAGI. V shed 6 bases, J shed 4 bases, and the junction held 6 bases outside the gene matches. CDR3 amino acids: CASRSGTGANQPQHF. CDR3 DNA: TGTGCCAGCAGGTCCGGGACAGGGGCAAATCAGCCCCAGCATTTT.

The rearrangement uses TRBV5-1 and TRBJ2-6; D might be TRBD2 (6 bases). This CDR3 comprises 18 residues. From germline, CDR1 is SGHRS and CDR2 YFSETQ. The V gene lost 4 bases and the J gene lost 7 bases, with 24 bases spanning the gap. The CDR3 DNA sequence: TGCGCCAGCAGCCATCCCTCCCAGGGCGGGACGCGTGCCAACGTCCTGACTTTC. It specifies CASSHPSQGGTRANVLTF.

This rearrangement joins TRBV5-1 to TRBJ2-7; D is possibly TRBD1 (8 bases). Germline V gene sequence: CDR1 SGHRS, CDR2 YFSETQ. The length of the CDR3 is 15 residues. Trimming cost V 9 bases and J 6 bases, with 25 bases left between them. CDR3 loop: CANLRIRTGRGEQYF. The CDR3 DNA sequence: TGCGCCAACCTGAGGATTCGGACAGGGAGGGGCGAGCAGTACTTC.

The gene calls are TRBV10-3 and TRBJ1-1; D is ambiguous. This CDR3 spans 14 amino acids. Germline-derived CDR1 and CDR2 are ENHRY and SYGVKD. The germline V and J ends were trimmed by 6 bases and 4 bases, with 15 bases remaining between them. CDR3 bases: TGTGCCATCAGGGGGAGGGAAGGGAGCACTGAAGCTTTCTTT. This codes for CAIRGREGSTEAFF.

V usage is TRBV4-3 and J usage is TRBJ2-7; 10 nucleotides agree with TRBD1. The CDR3 runs 17 residues. V was pared by 2 bases and J by 5 bases, with 12 bases of the junction left unmatched. Germline V CDR1 and CDR2: LGHNA, YSLEER. The CDR3 loop is CASSQHGGGTGVNEQYF. DNA for the CDR3: TGCGCCAGCAGCCAACACGGGGGGGGGACAGGGGTGAACGAGCAGTACTTC.

This clone was recorded only once. The chain couples TRBV4-2 to TRBJ2-5, with 9 bases that match TRBD2. CDR1 and CDR2 from the germline V gene are LGHNA and YNFKEQ. V shed 1 base and J 5 bases; nucleotides not matched to a gene: 14. CDR3 length: 18 residues. CDR3: CASSQALGGGGAVETQYF. Here the CDR3 DNA reads TGTGCCAGCAGCCAAGCTCTGGGGGGCGGGGGGGCAGTGGAGACCCAGTACTTC.

The chain employs TRBV7-9 and TRBJ2-7, with TRBD2 matching over 7 bases. The CDR3 loop spans 15 amino acids. With 4 bases clipped from V and 3 bases from J, the junction kept 9 bases outside the gene matches. CDR1 and CDR2 from the germline V gene are SEHNR and FQNEAQ (reference sequence). CDR3 protein: CASSSASGGYYEQYF. In nucleotides, the CDR3 is TGTGCCAGCAGCTCAGCCTCGGGGGGTTACTACGAGCAGTACTTC.

Points on this clone: Its ends do not fully match the called genes, so a read error is possible. The chain uses TRBV10-2 and TRBJ1-2, with 11 bases matching TRBD1. In germline, CDR1 is WSHSY, CDR2 SAAADI. The CDR3 runs to 13 residues. The CDR3 region has the DNA TGCGCCAGCAGTGAATCGAGGACAGGGGGCAACCCCTTC. This sequence encodes CASSESRTGGNPF.

The chain joins TRBV7-9 to TRBJ1-2, with 9 bases matching TRBD1. This CDR3 comprises 14 residues. Germline-derived CDR1 and CDR2 are SEHNR and FQNEAQ (reference sequence). V lost 3 bases, J lost 6 bases, and 5 bases stayed unmatched. CDR3: CASSLDRGTHGYTF. CDR3 coding DNA: TGTGCCAGCAGCTTGGACAGGGGAACCCATGGCTACACCTTC.

This rearrangement joins TRBV13 to TRBJ2-7, with D possibly matching TRBD2 (5 bases). CDR1 PRHDT and CDR2 FYEKMQ come from the germline V gene (reference sequence). V was cut by 5 bases and J by 7 bases, with 18 bases left in between. The CDR3 is 14 residues long. CDR3 protein: CASSPQYGVGEQYF. In nucleotides, the CDR3 is TGTGCCAGCAGCCCCCAGTACGGGGTGGGGGAGCAGTACTTC. Combining the CDR3 with reference TRBV13 and TRBJ2-7 gives the whole variable domain AAGVIQSPRHLIKEKRETATLKCYPIPRHDTVYWYQQGPGQDPQFLISFYEKMQSDKGSIPDRFSAQQFSDYHSELNMSSLELGDSALYFCASSPQYGVGEQYFGPGTRLTVT.